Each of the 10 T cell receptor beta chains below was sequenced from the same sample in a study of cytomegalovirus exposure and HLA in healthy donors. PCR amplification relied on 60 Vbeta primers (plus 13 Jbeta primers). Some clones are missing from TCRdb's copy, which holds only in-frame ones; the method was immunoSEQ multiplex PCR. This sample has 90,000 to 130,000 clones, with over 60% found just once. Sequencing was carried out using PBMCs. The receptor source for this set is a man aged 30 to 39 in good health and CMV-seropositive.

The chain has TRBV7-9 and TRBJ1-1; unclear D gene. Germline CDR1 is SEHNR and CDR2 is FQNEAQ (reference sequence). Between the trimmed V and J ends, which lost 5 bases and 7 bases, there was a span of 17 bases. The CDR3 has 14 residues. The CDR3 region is CASSPLGRRDEAFF. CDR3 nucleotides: TGTGCCAGCAGCCCCCTGGGTAGGAGGGATGAAGCTTTCTTT.

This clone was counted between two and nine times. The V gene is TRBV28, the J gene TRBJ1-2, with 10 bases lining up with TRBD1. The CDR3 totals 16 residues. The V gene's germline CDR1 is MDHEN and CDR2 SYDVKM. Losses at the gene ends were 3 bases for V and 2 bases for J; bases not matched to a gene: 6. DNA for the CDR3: TGTGCCAGCAGTTTGTGGGACAGGGGTCCGAACTATGGCTACACCTTC. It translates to CASSLWDRGPNYGYTF.

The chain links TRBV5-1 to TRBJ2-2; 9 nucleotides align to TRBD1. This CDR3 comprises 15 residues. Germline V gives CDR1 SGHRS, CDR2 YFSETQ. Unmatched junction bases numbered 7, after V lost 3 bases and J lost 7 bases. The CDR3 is CASSSGQGTIGELFF. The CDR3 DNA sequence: TGCGCCAGCAGCTCCGGACAGGGGACTATCGGGGAGCTGTTTTTT.

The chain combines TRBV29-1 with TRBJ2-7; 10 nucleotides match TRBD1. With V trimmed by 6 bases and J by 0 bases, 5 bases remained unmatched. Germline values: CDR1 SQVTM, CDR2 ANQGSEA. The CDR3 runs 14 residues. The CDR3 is CSVWGQGTSYEQYF. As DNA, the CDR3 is TGCAGCGTGTGGGGACAGGGGACCTCCTACGAGCAGTACTTC.

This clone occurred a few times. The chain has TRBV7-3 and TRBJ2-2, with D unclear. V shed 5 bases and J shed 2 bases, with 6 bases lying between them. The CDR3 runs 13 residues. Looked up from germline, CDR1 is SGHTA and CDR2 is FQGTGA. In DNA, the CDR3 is TGTGCCAGCAGCGCGTCTAACACCGGGGAGCTGTTTTTT. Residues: CASSASNTGELFF. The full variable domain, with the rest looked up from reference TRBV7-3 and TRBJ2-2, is GAGVSQTPSNKVTEKGKYVELRCDPISGHTALYWYRQSLGQGPEFLIYFQGTGAADDSGLPNDRFFAVRPEGSVSTLKIQRTERGDSAVYLCASSASNTGELFFGEGSRLTVL.

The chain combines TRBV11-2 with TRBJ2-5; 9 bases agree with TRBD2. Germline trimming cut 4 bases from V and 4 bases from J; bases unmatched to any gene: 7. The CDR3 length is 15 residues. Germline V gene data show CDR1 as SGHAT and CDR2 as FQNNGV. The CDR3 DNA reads TGTGCCAGCAGCTATAGAACTAGCGGGCTAGAGACCCAGTACTTC. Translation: CASSYRTSGLETQYF. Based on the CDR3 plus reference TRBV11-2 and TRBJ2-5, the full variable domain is EAGVAQSPRYKIIEKRQSVAFWCNPISGHATLYWYQQILGQGPKLLIQFQNNGVVDDSQLPKDRFSAERLKGVDSTLKIQPAKLEDSAVYLCASSYRTSGLETQYFGPGTRLLVL.

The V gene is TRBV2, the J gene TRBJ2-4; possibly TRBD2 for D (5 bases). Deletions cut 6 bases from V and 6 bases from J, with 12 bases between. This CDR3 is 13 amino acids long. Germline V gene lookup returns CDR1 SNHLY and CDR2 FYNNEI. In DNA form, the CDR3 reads TGTGCCAGCAGGCCCGGGATCGTAAACATTCAGTACTTC. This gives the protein CASRPGIVNIQYF.

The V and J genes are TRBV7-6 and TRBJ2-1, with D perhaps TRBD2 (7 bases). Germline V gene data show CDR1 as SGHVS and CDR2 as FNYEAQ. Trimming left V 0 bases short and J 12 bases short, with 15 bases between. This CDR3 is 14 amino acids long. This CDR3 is CASSLAGGASPQFF. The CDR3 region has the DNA TGTGCCAGCAGCTTAGCGGGGGGGGCTTCCCCGCAGTTCTTC.

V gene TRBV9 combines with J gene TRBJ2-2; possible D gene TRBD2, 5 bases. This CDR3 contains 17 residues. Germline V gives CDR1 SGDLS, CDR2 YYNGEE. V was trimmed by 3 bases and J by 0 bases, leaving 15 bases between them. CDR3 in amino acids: CASSAPRGAANTGELFF. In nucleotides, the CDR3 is TGTGCCAGCAGCGCCCCCCGAGGAGCGGCGAACACCGGGGAGCTGTTTTTT. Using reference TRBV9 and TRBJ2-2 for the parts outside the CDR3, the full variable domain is DSGVTQTPKHLITATGQRVTLRCSPRSGDLSVYWYQQSLDQGLQFLIQYYNGEERAKGNILERFSAQQFPDLHSELNLSSLELGDSALYFCASSAPRGAANTGELFFGEGSRLTVL.

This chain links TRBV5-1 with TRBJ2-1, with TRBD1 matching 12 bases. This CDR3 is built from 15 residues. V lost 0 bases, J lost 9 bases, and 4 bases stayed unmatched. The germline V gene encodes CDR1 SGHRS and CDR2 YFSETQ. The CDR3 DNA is TGCGCCAGCAGCTTGGGGGACAGGGGGCAGAGTGAGCAGTTCTTC. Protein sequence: CASSLGDRGQSEQFF. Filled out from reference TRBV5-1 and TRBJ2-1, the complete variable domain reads KAGVTQTPRYLIKTRGQQVTLSCSPISGHRSVSWYQQTPGQGLQFLFEYFSETQRNKGNFPGRFSGRQFSNSRSEMNVSTLELGDSALYLCASSLGDRGQSEQFFGPGTRLTVL.